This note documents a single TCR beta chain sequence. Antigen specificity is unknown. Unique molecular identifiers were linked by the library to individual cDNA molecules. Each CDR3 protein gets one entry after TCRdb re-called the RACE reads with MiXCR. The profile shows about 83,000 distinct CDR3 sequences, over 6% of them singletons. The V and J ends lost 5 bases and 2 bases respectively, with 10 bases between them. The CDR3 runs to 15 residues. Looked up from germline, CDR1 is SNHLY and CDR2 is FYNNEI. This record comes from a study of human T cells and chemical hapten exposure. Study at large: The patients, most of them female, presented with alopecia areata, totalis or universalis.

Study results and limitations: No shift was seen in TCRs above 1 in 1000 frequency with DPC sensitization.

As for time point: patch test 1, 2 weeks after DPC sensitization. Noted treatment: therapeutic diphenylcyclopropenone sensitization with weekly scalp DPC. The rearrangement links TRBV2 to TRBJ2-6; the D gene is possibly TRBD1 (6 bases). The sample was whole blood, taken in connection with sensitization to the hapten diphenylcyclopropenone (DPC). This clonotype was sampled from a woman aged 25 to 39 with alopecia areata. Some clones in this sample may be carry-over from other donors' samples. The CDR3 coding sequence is TGTGCCAGCAGTACCGGACAGCCTGGGGCCAACGTCCTGACTTTC. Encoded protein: CASSTGQPGANVLTF.